Sequencing of this T cell receptor (beta chain) was carried out in a study of PD-1 blockade in classical Hodgkin lymphoma. Study conclusions and caveats: According to reports, newly diagnosed patients had lower baseline TCR diversity than healthy donors, and relapsed/refractory patients had lower baseline TCR diversity still. The baseline diversity of complete responders showed similarity to that of newly diagnosed patients.

The CDR3 runs to 14 residues. CDR1 and CDR2 (germline): SEHNR, FQNEAQ (reference sequence). The junction had 4 bases not matched to a gene; V was cut back by 5 bases and J by 3 bases. All the patients suffered relapse after autologous stem cell transplantation, and brentuximab vedotin exposure differed. The repertoire was sequenced with immunoSEQ multiplex PCR; TCRdb's copy has only in-frame clones and lacks some. The repertoire holds 20,000 to 30,000 clones, with about four fifths as singletons. As for this clone: The antigen is unknown.

The source material was peripheral blood mononuclear cells (PBMCs), sampled before the second cycle of nivolumab. The J gene is TRBJ2-5, the V gene TRBV7-9, with 9 nucleotides matching TRBD2. The TCR originated in a human donor with classical Hodgkin lymphoma. Written as DNA, the CDR3 is TGTGCCAGCAGCCTGACTAGCGGCAAAGAGACCCAGTACTTC. The encoded protein is CASSLTSGKETQYF. Based on the CDR3 plus reference TRBV7-9 and TRBJ2-5, the full variable domain is DTGVSQNPRHKITKRGQNVTFRCDPISEHNRLYWYRQTLGQGPEFLTYFQNEAQLEKSRLLSDRFSAERPKGSFSTLEIQRTEQGDSAMYLCASSLTSGKETQYFGPGTRLLVL.